The source of this T cell receptor beta chain is a study of T cell repertoires in cytomegalovirus infection. At the level of the study: Epitope selection comprised recently identified HLA-C-restricted CMV epitopes and well-studied HLA-B-restricted CMV epitopes. Both CMV infection and a matching HLA type were indicated by public TCR beta signatures.

This CDR3 contains 14 residues. The germline V gene encodes CDR1 SGHTA and CDR2 FQGNSA. V dropped 5 bases and J dropped 0 bases, with 8 bases sitting between them. Each CDR3 protein is one row after TCRdb ran MiXCR on the reads. The sample comprises hundreds of thousands of distinct CDR3 sequences, roughly 46% of which are singletons, and 35% to 50% rests with the top ten. For this clonotype: The antigen is undetermined.

Sequencing used cultured PBMCs, obtained from culture after CMV antigen stimulation. The V gene is TRBV7-2, the J gene TRBJ2-1; D ambiguous. This TCR came from a human donor in good health (CMV status not recorded). Some clones in this sample may be carry-over from other donors' samples. The CDR3 DNA reads as TGTGCCAGCAGCCAAACCGTCTCCTACAATGAGCAGTTCTTC. This encodes CASSQTVSYNEQFF.